This T cell receptor beta chain was profiled in a study of tumor and adjacent non-tumor tissue in lung cancer. For the study at large: The patients, around 11 men and about five women, were 31 to 76 with stage I to III disease. Broader study findings: Tumor tissue had significantly higher TCR diversity than normal lung.

Concerning this clonotype itself: What it binds is unknown. Possible read error: a much larger clone is one base away.

No cell sorting was done before RNA was extracted from the tissue. Three rounds of nested PCR, following a modified ARM-PCR protocol, produced the TCRbeta library. Each CDR3 protein gets one entry after TCRdb re-called the multiplex PCR reads with MiXCR. Of roughly 200,000 distinct CDR3 sequences in the sample, less than 80% were seen once. What was sequenced was lung tumor tissue. The origin of this receptor is a man aged 60 to 69 with non-small cell lung cancer.

CDR3 loop: CASGLVEGYYEQFF. The CDR3 bases are TGTGCTAGTGGTTTGGTAGAGGGCTACTATGAGCAGTTCTTC. The chain carries TRBV12-5 and TRBJ2-1; weak D call: TRBD2 (5 bases). This CDR3 contains 14 residues. The germline gives CDR1 LGHNT, CDR2 FRNRAP.